Below, 4 T cell receptor beta chains from the same sample are listed, as sequenced in a study of T cell clonotyping in hematopoietic cell transplantation. The time point here: recipient sample about 28 days before transplant, after cytoreduction. The assay was immunoSEQ multiplex PCR, and TCRdb's table has in-frame clones only and misses some. The table includes roughly 80,000 clones, about 96% detected once. The specimen comprised peripheral blood mononuclear cells, sampled before stem cell transplant. The source of these receptors is a woman in her forties or fifties with acute myeloid leukemia. Some clones in this sample may be carry-over from other donors' samples.

The V and J genes are TRBV5-1 and TRBJ2-7, with 10 bases fitting TRBD1. This CDR3 spans 14 amino acids. Losses at the gene ends were 4 bases for V and 3 bases for J; bases not matched to a gene: 4. From germline, CDR1 is SGHRS and CDR2 YFSETQ. For the CDR3, the DNA is TGCGCCAGCAGCCACGGGACAGGGGACTACGAGCAGTACTTC. This gives the protein CASSHGTGDYEQYF.

This sequence joins TRBV28 and TRBJ2-5; 11 bases fit TRBD1. CDR1 and CDR2 (germline): MDHEN, SYDVKM. The CDR3 consists of 14 residues. Trimming took 6 bases from V and 7 from J; bases not matched to a gene: 7. The CDR3 DNA is TGTGCCAGCAGGCGGACAGGGGGCGGTGGGACCCAGTACTTC. Amino acids: CASRRTGGGGTQYF.

This clone appeared once. This chain connects TRBV2 to TRBJ1-2; 7 bases match TRBD1. The CDR3 has 17 residues. Germline-derived CDR1 and CDR2 are SNHLY and FYNNEI. V lost 1 base and J lost 2; bases outside the gene matches: 10. The CDR3 DNA follows: TGTGCCAGCAGTGAAGGTGAGACGGGGACAGTCAACTATGGCTACACCTTC. Its protein product is CASSEGETGTVNYGYTF.

This clone appeared once. J is TRBJ1-1 and V is TRBV7-8, with a weak D call TRBD1 (5 bases). The CDR3 is 15 residues long. Trimming cost V 1 base and J 3 bases, with 12 bases left between them. CDR1 is SGHVS and CDR2 is FQNEAQ in the germline V gene. CDR3 bases: TGTGCCAGCAGCTTAGTATTGGGGCAGTACACTGAAGCTTTCTTT. Translation gives CASSLVLGQYTEAFF.